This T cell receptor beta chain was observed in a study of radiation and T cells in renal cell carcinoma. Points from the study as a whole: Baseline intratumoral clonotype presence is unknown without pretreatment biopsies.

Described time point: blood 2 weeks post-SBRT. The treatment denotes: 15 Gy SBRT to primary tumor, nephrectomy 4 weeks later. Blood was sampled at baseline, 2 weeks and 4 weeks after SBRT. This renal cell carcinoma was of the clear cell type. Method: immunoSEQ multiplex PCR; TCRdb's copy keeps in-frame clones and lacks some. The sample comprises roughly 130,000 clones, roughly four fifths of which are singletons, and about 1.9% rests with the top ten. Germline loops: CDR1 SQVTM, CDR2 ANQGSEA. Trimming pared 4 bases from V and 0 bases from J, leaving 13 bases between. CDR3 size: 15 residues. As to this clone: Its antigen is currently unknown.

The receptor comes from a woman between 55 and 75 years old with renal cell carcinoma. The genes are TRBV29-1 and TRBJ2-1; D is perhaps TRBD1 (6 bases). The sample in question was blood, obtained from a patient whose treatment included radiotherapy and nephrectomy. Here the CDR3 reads CSVATGTGSYNEQFF. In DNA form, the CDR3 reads TGCAGCGTTGCCACAGGGACGGGCTCCTACAATGAGCAGTTCTTC.